The 4 T cell receptor beta chains below were found in one sample sequenced in a study of blood T cell repertoires in COVID-19. Repertoires were generated with immunoSEQ multiplex PCR, while TCRdb's copy carries only in-frame clones and drops some. The data contain roughly 340,000 clones, almost 90% of them singletons. The sequenced material came from peripheral blood. These receptors were collected from a woman aged 65 to 85 with COVID-19, enrolled during active disease.

The rearrangement joins TRBV12-5 to TRBJ1-1; D gene ambiguous. This CDR3 comprises 15 residues. Germline V gene data show CDR1 as LGHNT and CDR2 as FRNRAP. Trimming took off 0 bases at V and 1 base at J, with 9 bases between the two ends. This chain's CDR3 is CASGLVRVPNTEAFF. CDR3 nucleotide sequence: TGTGCTAGTGGTTTGGTACGCGTCCCGAACACTGAAGCTTTCTTT.

J is TRBJ1-5 and V is TRBV28, with D perhaps TRBD1 (5 bases). Trimming cost V 2 bases and J 11 bases, with 16 bases left between them. The CDR3 covers 14 residues. Germline values: CDR1 MDHEN, CDR2 SYDVKM. The CDR3 sequence: CASSLGGVDRSQHF. CDR3 DNA sequence: TGTGCCAGCAGTTTAGGAGGGGTGGATAGATCCCAGCATTTT. The complete variable domain, with remaining parts taken from reference TRBV28 and TRBJ1-5, reads DVKVTQSSRYLVKRTGEKVFLECVQDMDHENMFWYRQDPGLGLRLIYFSYDVKMKEKGDIPEGYSVSREKKERFSLILESASTNQTSMYLCASSLGGVDRSQHFGDGTRLSIL.

The chain recombines TRBV12-5 with TRBJ2-3; 7 bases are a match to TRBD1. There are 15 residues in the CDR3. In germline, CDR1 is LGHNT, CDR2 FRNRAP. V was clipped by 1 base and J by 4 bases; unmatched bases: 5. The chain's CDR3 is CASGLGQGRADTQYF. As DNA, the CDR3 is TGTGCTAGTGGTTTGGGACAGGGACGCGCAGATACGCAGTATTTT.

The chain is built from TRBV11-2 and TRBJ2-3, with a weak D call TRBD1 (6 bases). The CDR3 spans 13 residues. V gave up 5 bases and J gave up 6 bases, with 12 bases separating them. Germline V lookup: CDR1 SGHAT, CDR2 FQNNGV. CDR3 sequence (DNA): TGTGCCAGCAGCCAGGGGCGTTCGGATACGCAGTATTTT. Amino acids: CASSQGRSDTQYF.